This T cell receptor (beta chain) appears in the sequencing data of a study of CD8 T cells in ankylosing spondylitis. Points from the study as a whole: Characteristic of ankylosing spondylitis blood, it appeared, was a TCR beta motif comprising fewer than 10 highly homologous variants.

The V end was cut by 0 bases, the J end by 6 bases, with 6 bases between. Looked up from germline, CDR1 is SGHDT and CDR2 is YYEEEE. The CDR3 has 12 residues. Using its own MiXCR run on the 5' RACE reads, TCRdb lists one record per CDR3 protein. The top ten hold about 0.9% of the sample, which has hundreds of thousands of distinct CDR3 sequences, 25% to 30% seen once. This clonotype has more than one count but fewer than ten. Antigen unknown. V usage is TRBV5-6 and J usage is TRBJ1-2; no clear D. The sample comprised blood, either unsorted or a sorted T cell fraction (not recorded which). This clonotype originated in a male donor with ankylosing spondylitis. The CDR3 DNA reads TGTGCCAGCAGCTTGGAACAGCATGGCTACACCTTC. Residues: CASSLEQHGYTF.